This TCR beta chain was sequenced during a study of T-cell reconstitution after alpha-beta-depleted transplantation in children. Study results and limitations: After transplant, at about two months, alpha-beta T cells were reportedly derived from several hundred expanded graft clones. The main origin of T-cell counts and diversity one year after transplant was newly produced T cells.

Using unique molecular identifiers, the investigators prepared the TCRbeta library. A single record per CDR3 protein comes from TCRdb applying MiXCR to the PCR reads. The sample has roughly 120,000 distinct CDR3 sequences; under 30% are singletons. Germline lookup yields CDR1 MNHEY and CDR2 SMNVEV (reference sequence). The CDR3 is 17 amino acids. The junction had 17 bases not matched to a gene; V was cut back by 6 bases and J by 9 bases. Concerning this clonotype: No antigen is known for it.

The chain combines TRBV27 with TRBJ2-1, with 10 bases aligning to TRBD2. The sequencing here drew on PBMCs, mostly from graft donor cells, taken 180 days after TCRalphabeta/CD19-depleted stem cell transplant. The receptor comes from a male patient aged 2 to 9 who had a stem cell transplant for chronic granulomatous disease, so the T cells may come from the graft donor. The CDR3 sequence is CASSPHPLAGDRGEQFF. The CDR3 coding sequence is TGTGCCAGCAGCCCCCATCCGCTAGCGGGAGATCGCGGTGAGCAGTTCTTC.